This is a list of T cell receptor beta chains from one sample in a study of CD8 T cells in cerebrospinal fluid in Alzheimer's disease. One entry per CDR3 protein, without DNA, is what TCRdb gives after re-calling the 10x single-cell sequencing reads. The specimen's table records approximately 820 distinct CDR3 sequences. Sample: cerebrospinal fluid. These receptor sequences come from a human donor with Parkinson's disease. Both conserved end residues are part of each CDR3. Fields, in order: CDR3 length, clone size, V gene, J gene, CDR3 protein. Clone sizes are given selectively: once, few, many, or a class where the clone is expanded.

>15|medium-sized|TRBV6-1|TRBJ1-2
CASNTSPQGSYGYTF
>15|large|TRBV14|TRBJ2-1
CASGERGTSYNEQFF
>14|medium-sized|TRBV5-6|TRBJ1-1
CASSLIGGITEAFF
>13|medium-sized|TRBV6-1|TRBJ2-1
CASSERKNNEQFF
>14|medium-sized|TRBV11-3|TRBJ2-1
CASSLLAGGHEQFF
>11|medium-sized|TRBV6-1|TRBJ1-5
CASSENGGQHF
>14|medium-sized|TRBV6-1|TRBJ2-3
CASKVAEGTDTQYF
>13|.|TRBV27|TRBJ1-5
CASSRIGNQPQHF
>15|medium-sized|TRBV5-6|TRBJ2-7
CASRLGRGARREQYF
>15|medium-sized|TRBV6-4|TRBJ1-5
CASSAVLTGDQPQHF
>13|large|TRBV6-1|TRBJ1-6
CASSLEGFSPLHF
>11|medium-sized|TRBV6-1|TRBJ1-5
CASSENQPQHF
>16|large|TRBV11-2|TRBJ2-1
CASSLVVTSAYNEQFF
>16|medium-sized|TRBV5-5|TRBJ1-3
CASSGDRALSGNTIYF
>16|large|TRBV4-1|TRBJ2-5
CASSQASGAPQETQYF
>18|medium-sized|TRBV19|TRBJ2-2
CASSIRAAGLSNTGELFF
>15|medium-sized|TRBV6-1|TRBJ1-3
CASSESGPAGNTIYF
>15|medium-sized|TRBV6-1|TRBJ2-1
CASSDTGGAYNEQFF
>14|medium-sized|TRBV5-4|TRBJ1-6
CASSLEVWNSPLHF
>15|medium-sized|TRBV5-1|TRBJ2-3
CASSSPLGGTDTQYF
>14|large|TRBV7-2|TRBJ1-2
CASSYLTASFGYTF
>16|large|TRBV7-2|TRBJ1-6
CASSLARQLRDSPLHF